The T cell receptor beta chain described here comes from a study of control samples from healthy donors and cancer patients. TCRdb keeps only in-frame clones here, not all; method: immunoSEQ multiplex PCR. The table includes some 95,000 clones, approximately 92% detected once. This CDR3 has 16 amino acids. Per the germline V gene, CDR1 is MDHEN and CDR2 is SYDVKM. V was pared by 8 bases and J by 2 bases, with 19 bases between. This TCR was recovered from a human donor in good health. The donor label of this sample is uncertain. The sample taken for sequencing was blood. The chain links TRBV28 to TRBJ2-1; no clear D. CDR3 amino acids: CASSSPGLGAYNEQFF. As DNA, the CDR3 is TGTGCCAGCTCCTCACCCGGGTTAGGCGCCTACAATGAGCAGTTCTTC.